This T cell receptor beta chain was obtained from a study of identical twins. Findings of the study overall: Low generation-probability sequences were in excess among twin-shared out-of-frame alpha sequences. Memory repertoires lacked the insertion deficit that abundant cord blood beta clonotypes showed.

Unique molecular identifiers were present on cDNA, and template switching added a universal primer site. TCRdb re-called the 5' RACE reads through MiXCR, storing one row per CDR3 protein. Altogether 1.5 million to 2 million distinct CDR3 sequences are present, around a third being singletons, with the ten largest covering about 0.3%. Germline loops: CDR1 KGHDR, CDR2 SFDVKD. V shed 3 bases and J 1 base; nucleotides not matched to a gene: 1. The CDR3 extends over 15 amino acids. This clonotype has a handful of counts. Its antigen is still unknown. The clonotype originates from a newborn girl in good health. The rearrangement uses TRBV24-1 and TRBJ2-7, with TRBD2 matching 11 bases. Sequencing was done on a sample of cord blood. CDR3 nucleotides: TGTGCCACCAGTGATCGGACTAGCGGGTCCTACGAGCAGTACTTC. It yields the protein CATSDRTSGSYEQYF.